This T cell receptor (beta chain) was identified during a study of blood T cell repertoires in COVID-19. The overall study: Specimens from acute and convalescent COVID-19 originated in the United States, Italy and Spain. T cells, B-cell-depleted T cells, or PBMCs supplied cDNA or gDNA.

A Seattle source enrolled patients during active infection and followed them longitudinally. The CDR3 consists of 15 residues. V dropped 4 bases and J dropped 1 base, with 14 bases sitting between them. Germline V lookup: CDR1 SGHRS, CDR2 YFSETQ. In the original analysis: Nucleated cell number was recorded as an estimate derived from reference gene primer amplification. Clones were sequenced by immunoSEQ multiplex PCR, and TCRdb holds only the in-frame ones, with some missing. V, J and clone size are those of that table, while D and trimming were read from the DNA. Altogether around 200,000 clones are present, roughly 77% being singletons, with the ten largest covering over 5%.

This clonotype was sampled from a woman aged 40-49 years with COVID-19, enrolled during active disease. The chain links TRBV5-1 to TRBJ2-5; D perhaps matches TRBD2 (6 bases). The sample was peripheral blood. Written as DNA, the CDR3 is TGCGCCAGCAGCCCGTCCCGGGACTTCCAAGAGACCCAGTACTTC. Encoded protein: CASSPSRDFQETQYF.